This TCR beta chain was recovered during a study of neoadjuvant anti-PD-1 for oral cavity cancer. This CDR3 spans 15 amino acids. V shed 5 bases and J 6 bases; nucleotides not matched to a gene: 7. The germline gives CDR1 LNHNV, CDR2 YYDKDF (reference sequence). As concerns this clone: The antigen is undetermined.

Time point given: after neoadjuvant nivolumab, at surgical resection. These newly diagnosed stage II-IVA oral cavity squamous cell carcinoma patients had no prior systemic or radiation treatment. The patients had HPV-negative, locally advanced oral cavity squamous cell carcinoma. Blood libraries mostly used roughly 520 ng genomic DNA, six replicates each. Assay used: immunoSEQ multiplex PCR; TCRdb lists only in-frame clones, some missing. The top ten clones hold 3% to 4% of a sample with 73,000 or so clones, more than 75% of them seen once. Study-wide points: Non-responders to neoadjuvant nivolumab had significantly more clonal PBMC T cells than responders.

The sequence was collected from a person aged 40 to 85 with oral cavity squamous cell carcinoma. The input for sequencing was PBMCs, taken after nivolumab (anti-PD-1) treatment. V is TRBV15 and J is TRBJ2-1; 10 nucleotides agree with TRBD1. CDR3 amino acids: CATSLRQGASNEQFF. The CDR3 coding sequence is TGTGCCACCAGCCTCCGACAGGGGGCAAGCAATGAGCAGTTCTTC.